This TCR beta chain was identified in a study of blood T cell repertoires in COVID-19 (TCRdb year 2020). With respect to the entire study: Samples from collaborators originated in the United States, Italy and Spain and spanned both the acute and convalescent phases of COVID-19. Where available, HLA class I and class II types were obtained from metadata supplied by the sample provider rather than from assay-based typing. Samples came from the ongoing ImmuneRACE study (first 160 participants) plus 1,254 subjects from 6 global collaborators. The material from the prospective study consisted of cDNA or gDNA derived from T cells, B-cell-depleted T cells, or PBMCs. A de-identified subject ID, COVID-19 status, age in years and sex were almost always included in the sample metadata. The dataset comprised deeply sampled blood TCRbeta repertoires from subjects exposed to, actively infected with, or recovered from COVID-19. The repertoires were released in a freely available public database intended as a resource for research on the immune response to SARS-CoV-2. General study outcomes and caveats: The quantity of clinical and demographic metadata differed by source and by participant and was supplied without curation.

Collaborating institutions collected whole blood in K2EDTA tubes following their own protocols. For TCRbeta analysis, collaborators shipped samples in one of three forms: frozen whole blood, isolated PBMCs, or DNA extracted from either of those sample types. Including the terminal cysteine and phenylalanine, the CDR3 comprises 13 residues. The kept DNA is CDR3 alone, 39 bases in frame from the first base. V trim: 9 bases; J trim: 5 bases; unmatched bases: 4. Based on the germline V gene, the CDR1 and CDR2 sequences are SNHLY and FYNNEI. TCRbeta CDR3 regions were amplified from genomic DNA using the immunoSEQ Assay, a bias-controlled multiplex PCR. The authors' analysis ran thus. The number of nucleated cells in each sample was estimated from the amplification of reference gene primers within the assay. Sequence reads were collapsed and filtered to measure the absolute abundance of every unique TCRbeta CDR3 rearrangement. Productive Simpson clonality was computed per sample as the square root of Simpson's diversity index over productive rearrangements. TCRdb took over this immuneACCESS table, retaining in-frame rearrangements with V and J assigned. Such tables are incomplete; in checked studies, under half of the missing clones stem from an unresolved V gene, and the remainder is unexplained. V, J and clone size reflect that table, while D and trimming were determined from the DNA. The sample includes 100,000 to 150,000 clones, with roughly four fifths observed a single time. The ten largest clones add up to 16% of the sample.

A note on this clone: Which antigen it targets is not known. Base qualities are missing; no much larger clone stands one base away.

Sequencing used peripheral blood. The V and J genes are TRBV2 and TRBJ1-4; 9 central bases correspond to TRBD1. This TCR was sampled from a woman aged 45 to 65 with acute or convalescent COVID-19. The CDR3 in this case is CARKDRGNEKLFF. In nucleotide form, the sequence is TGTGCCAGGAAAGACAGGGGGAATGAAAAACTGTTTTTT.